These 5 T cell receptor beta chains were sequenced from one sample in a study of blood T cell repertoires in COVID-19. The data were produced by immunoSEQ multiplex PCR, yet TCRdb's version contains in-frame clones alone and is incomplete. The table lists approximately 170,000 clones, over 75% of them singletons. Specimen: peripheral blood. These receptors were collected from a man older than 75 with COVID-19, enrolled during active disease.

This chain joins TRBV5-4 and TRBJ2-5; TRBD2 agrees at 12 bases. The CDR3 extends over 16 amino acids. The V and J ends lost 2 bases and 2 bases, in that order; junction bases with no gene match: 4. The germline V gene has CDR1 SGHNT and CDR2 YYREEE (reference sequence). This CDR3 reads CASSFLAGGRQETQYF. The CDR3 DNA reads as TGTGCCAGCAGCTTTCTAGCGGGGGGGAGACAAGAGACCCAGTACTTC.

This chain joins TRBV5-5 and TRBJ1-2, with 11 positions matching TRBD1. Germline trimming cut 4 bases from V and 6 bases from J; bases unmatched to any gene: 5. CDR3 length: 14 amino acids. The germline gives CDR1 SGHKS, CDR2 YYEKEE (reference sequence). CDR3 sequence (DNA): TGTGCCAGCAGCGTCCGGGACAGGGGGGATGGCTACACCTTC. The encoded protein is CASSVRDRGDGYTF.

The rearrangement joins TRBV5-4 to TRBJ2-2; D is possibly TRBD1 (6 bases). Per germline, CDR1 SGHNT and CDR2 YYREEE (reference sequence). The V gene lost 7 bases and the J gene lost 3 bases, with 13 bases spanning the gap. CDR3 size: 14 residues. The CDR3 loop is CASRETGDTGELFF. CDR3 sequence (DNA): TGTGCCAGCCGAGAGACAGGAGACACCGGGGAGCTGTTTTTT.

The chain is built from TRBV19 and TRBJ2-5; the D is unclear. Between the trimmed V and J ends, which lost 3 bases and 1 base, there was a span of 9 bases. There are 14 residues in the CDR3. CDR1 and CDR2 (germline): LNHDA, SQIVND (reference sequence). Written as DNA, the CDR3 is TGTGCCAGTAGTATTAATTCCCCCCAAGAGACCCAGTACTTC. It encodes CASSINSPQETQYF.

This sequence joins TRBV9 and TRBJ1-6; a weak D match, TRBD1 (6 bases). This CDR3 spans 14 amino acids. Germline V gene lookup returns CDR1 SGDLS and CDR2 YYNGEE. V was pared by 4 bases and J by 5 bases, with 10 bases between. The CDR3 DNA is TGTGCCAGCAGCTCGACAGGAAATAATTCACCCCTCCACTTT. This codes for CASSSTGNNSPLHF.